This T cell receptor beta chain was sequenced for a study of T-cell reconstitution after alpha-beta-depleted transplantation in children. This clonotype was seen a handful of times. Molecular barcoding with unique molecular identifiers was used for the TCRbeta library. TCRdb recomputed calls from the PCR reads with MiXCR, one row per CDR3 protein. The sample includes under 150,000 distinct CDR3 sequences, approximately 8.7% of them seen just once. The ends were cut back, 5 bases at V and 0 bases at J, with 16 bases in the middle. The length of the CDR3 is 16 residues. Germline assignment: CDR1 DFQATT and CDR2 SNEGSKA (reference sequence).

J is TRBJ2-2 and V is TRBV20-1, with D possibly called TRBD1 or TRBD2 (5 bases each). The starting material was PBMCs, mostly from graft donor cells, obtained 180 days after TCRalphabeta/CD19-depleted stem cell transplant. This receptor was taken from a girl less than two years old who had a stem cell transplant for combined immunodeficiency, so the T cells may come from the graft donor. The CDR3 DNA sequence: TGCAGTGCTGGGGGACCATCTCCCGCGAACACCGGGGAGCTGTTTTTT. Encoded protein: CSAGGPSPANTGELFF.